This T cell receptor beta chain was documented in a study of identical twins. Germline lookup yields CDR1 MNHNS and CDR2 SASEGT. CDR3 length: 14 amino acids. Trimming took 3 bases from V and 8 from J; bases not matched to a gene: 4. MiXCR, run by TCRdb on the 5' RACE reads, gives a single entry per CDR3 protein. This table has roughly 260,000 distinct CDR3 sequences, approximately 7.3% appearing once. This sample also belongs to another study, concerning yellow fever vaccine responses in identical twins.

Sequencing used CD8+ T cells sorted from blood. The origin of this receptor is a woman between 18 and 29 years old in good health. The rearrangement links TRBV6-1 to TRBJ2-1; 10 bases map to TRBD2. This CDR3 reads CASSERLAGDEQFF. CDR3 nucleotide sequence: TGTGCCAGCAGTGAGCGACTAGCGGGTGATGAGCAGTTCTTC.